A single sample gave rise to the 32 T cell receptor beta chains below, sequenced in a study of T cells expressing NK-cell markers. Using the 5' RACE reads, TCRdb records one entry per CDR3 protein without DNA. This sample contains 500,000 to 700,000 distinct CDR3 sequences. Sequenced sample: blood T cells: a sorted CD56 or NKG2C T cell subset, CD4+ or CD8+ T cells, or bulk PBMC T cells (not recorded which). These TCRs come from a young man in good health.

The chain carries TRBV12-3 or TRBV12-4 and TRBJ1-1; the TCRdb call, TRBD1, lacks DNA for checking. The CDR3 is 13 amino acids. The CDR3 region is CASGGEMNTEAFF.

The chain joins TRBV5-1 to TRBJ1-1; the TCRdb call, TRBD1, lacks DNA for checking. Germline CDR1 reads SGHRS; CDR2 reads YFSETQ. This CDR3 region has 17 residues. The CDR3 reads CASSEPYRDSVARGAFF. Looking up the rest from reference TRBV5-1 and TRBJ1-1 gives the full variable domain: KAGVTQTPRYLIKTRGQQVTLSCSPISGHRSVSWYQQTPGQGLQFLFEYFSETQRNKGNFPGRFSGRQFSNSRSEMNVSTLELGDSALYLCASSEPYRDSVARGAFFGQGTRLTVV.

The CDR3 is CASSQETGHQPQHF. The chain carries TRBV4-2 and TRBJ1-5; TCRdb's D gene call, TRBD1, goes unchecked for lack of DNA. CDR1 and CDR2 from the germline V gene are LGHNA and YNFKEQ. The CDR3 loop spans 14 amino acids.

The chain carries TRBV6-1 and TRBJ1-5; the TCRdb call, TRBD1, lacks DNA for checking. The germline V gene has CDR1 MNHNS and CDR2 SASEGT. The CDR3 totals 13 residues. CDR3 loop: CASSGGSYQPQHF.

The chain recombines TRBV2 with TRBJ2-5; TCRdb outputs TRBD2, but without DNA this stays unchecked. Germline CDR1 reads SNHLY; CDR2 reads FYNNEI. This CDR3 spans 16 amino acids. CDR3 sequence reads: CASSEFGRPPQETQYF.

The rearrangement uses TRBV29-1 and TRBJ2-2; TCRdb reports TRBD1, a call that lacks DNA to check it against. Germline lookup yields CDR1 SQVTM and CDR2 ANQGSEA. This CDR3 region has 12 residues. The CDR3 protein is CSGYSGGGELFF.

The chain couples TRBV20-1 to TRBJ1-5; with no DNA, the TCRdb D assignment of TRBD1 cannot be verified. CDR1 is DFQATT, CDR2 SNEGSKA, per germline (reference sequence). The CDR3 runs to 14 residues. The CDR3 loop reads CSARGARGGQPQHF.

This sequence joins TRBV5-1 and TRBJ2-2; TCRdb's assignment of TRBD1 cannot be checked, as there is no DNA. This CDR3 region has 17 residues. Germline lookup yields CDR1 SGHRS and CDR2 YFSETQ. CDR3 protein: CASRVTTGIMDTGELFF.

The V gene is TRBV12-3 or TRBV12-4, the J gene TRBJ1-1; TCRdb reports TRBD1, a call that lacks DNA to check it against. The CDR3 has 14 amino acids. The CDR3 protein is CASSQAGGGTEAFF.

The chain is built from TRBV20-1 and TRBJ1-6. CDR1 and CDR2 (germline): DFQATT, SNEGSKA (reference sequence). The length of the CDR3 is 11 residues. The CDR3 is CSASENSPLHF.

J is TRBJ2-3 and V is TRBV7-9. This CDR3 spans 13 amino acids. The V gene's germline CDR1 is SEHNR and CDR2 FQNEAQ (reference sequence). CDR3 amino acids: CASSVSSSDTQYF. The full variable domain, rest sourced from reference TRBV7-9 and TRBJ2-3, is DTGVSQNPRHKITKRGQNVTFRCDPISEHNRLYWYRQTLGQGPEFLTYFQNEAQLEKSRLLSDRFSAERPKGSFSTLEIQRTEQGDSAMYLCASSVSSSDTQYFGPGTRLTVL.

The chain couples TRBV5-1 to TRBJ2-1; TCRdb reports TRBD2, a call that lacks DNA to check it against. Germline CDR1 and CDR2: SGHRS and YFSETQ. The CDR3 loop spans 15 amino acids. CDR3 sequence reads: CASSFSGIQNNEQFF.

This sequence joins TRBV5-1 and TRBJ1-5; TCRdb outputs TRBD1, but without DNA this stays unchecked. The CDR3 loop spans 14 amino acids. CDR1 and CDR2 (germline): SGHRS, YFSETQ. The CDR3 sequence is CASSSVGGEQPQHF. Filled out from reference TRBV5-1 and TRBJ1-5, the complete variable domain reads KAGVTQTPRYLIKTRGQQVTLSCSPISGHRSVSWYQQTPGQGLQFLFEYFSETQRNKGNFPGRFSGRQFSNSRSEMNVSTLELGDSALYLCASSSVGGEQPQHFGDGTRLSIL.

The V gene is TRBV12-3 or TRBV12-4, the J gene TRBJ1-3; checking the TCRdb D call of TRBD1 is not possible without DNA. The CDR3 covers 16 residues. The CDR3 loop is CASSYGTPNSGNTIYF.

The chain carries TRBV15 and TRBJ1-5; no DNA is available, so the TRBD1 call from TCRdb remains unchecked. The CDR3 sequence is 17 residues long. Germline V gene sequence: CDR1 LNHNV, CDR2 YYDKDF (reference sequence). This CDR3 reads CATRNGTLGRENQPQHF.

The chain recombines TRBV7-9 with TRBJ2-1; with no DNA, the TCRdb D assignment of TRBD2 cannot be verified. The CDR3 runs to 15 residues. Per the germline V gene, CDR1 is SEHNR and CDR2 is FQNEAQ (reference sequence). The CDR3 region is CASSNPGLLYNEQFF.

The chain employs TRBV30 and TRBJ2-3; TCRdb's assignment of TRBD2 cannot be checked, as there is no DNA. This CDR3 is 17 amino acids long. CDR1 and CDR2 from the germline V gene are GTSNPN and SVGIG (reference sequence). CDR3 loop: CAWTARDGAGHYDTQYF.

CDR3 protein: CAISGATSGGRGTQYF. The chain carries TRBV10-3 and TRBJ2-3; lacking DNA, the TRBD2 call made by TCRdb goes unchecked. The CDR3 length is 16 residues. Germline V gene sequence: CDR1 ENHRY, CDR2 SYGVKD.

The CDR3 is CASSLSLAGPYNEQFF. The V gene is TRBV12-3 or TRBV12-4, the J gene TRBJ2-1; the D call from TCRdb, TRBD2, cannot be confirmed without DNA. The CDR3 has 16 residues.

The CDR3 region is CASVVQGSNQPQHF. The genes are TRBV19 and TRBJ1-5; TCRdb calls TRBD1, which cannot be checked without DNA. CDR1 is LNHDA, CDR2 SQIVND, per germline (reference sequence). The CDR3 contains 14 residues.

The CDR3 reads CASSLVAGSATLEQFF. The chain is built from TRBV28 and TRBJ2-1; the TRBD2 assignment by TCRdb is unverifiable without DNA. CDR3 length equals 16 residues. CDR1 and CDR2 from the germline V gene are MDHEN and SYDVKM. The full variable domain, with the rest looked up from reference TRBV28 and TRBJ2-1, is DVKVTQSSRYLVKRTGEKVFLECVQDMDHENMFWYRQDPGLGLRLIYFSYDVKMKEKGDIPEGYSVSREKKERFSLILESASTNQTSMYLCASSLVAGSATLEQFFGPGTRLTVL.

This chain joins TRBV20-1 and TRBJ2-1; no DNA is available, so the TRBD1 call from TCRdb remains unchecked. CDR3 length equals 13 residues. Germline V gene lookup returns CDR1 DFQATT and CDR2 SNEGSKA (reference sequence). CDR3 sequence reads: CSATGTGNNEQFF.

The CDR3 is CSARRDYSTDTQYF. The chain recombines TRBV20-1 with TRBJ2-3; TCRdb indicates TRBD2, and absent DNA this call remains unverified. The germline V gene has CDR1 DFQATT and CDR2 SNEGSKA (reference sequence). This CDR3 contains 14 residues.

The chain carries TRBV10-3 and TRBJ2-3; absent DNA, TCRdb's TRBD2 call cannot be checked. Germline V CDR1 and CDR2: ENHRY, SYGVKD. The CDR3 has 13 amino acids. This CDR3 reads CATDSGSKDTQYF.

CDR3 amino acids: CASSLGWRVANEQYF. The V call is TRBV11-2, the J call TRBJ2-7; no DNA is available, so the TRBD2 call from TCRdb remains unchecked. Germline-derived CDR1 and CDR2 are SGHAT and FQNNGV. There are 15 residues in the CDR3. The variable domain in full, completed from reference TRBV11-2 and TRBJ2-7, reads EAGVAQSPRYKIIEKRQSVAFWCNPISGHATLYWYQQILGQGPKLLIQFQNNGVVDDSQLPKDRFSAERLKGVDSTLKIQPAKLEDSAVYLCASSLGWRVANEQYFGPGTRLTVT.

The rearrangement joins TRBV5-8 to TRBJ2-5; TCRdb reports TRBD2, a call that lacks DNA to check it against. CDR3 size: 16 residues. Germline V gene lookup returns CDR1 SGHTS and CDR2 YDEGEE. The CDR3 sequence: CASRGLADIIQETQYF.

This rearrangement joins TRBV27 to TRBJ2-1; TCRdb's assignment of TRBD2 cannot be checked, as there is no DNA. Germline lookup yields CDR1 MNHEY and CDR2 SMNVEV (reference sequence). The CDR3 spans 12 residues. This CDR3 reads CASKSGGSEQFF.

The CDR3 sequence is CASWGSGKLFF. The V call is TRBV10-3, the J call TRBJ1-4; TCRdb's D gene call, TRBD1, goes unchecked for lack of DNA. Germline V CDR1 and CDR2: ENHRY, SYGVKD. CDR3 length: 11 residues.

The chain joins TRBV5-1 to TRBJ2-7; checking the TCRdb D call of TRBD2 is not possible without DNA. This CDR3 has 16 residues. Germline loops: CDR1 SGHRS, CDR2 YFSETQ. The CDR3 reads CASSFTTSGRSYEQYF.

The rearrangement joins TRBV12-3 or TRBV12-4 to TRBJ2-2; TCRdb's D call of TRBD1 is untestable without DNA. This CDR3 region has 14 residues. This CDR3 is CASRQGTPGGELFF.

CDR3 residues: CASSFMGSVSYEQYF. The rearrangement uses TRBV28 and TRBJ2-7. The CDR3 sequence is 15 residues long. The germline V gene has CDR1 MDHEN and CDR2 SYDVKM.

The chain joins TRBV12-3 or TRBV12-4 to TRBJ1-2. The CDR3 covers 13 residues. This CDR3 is CASSPREGYGYTF.